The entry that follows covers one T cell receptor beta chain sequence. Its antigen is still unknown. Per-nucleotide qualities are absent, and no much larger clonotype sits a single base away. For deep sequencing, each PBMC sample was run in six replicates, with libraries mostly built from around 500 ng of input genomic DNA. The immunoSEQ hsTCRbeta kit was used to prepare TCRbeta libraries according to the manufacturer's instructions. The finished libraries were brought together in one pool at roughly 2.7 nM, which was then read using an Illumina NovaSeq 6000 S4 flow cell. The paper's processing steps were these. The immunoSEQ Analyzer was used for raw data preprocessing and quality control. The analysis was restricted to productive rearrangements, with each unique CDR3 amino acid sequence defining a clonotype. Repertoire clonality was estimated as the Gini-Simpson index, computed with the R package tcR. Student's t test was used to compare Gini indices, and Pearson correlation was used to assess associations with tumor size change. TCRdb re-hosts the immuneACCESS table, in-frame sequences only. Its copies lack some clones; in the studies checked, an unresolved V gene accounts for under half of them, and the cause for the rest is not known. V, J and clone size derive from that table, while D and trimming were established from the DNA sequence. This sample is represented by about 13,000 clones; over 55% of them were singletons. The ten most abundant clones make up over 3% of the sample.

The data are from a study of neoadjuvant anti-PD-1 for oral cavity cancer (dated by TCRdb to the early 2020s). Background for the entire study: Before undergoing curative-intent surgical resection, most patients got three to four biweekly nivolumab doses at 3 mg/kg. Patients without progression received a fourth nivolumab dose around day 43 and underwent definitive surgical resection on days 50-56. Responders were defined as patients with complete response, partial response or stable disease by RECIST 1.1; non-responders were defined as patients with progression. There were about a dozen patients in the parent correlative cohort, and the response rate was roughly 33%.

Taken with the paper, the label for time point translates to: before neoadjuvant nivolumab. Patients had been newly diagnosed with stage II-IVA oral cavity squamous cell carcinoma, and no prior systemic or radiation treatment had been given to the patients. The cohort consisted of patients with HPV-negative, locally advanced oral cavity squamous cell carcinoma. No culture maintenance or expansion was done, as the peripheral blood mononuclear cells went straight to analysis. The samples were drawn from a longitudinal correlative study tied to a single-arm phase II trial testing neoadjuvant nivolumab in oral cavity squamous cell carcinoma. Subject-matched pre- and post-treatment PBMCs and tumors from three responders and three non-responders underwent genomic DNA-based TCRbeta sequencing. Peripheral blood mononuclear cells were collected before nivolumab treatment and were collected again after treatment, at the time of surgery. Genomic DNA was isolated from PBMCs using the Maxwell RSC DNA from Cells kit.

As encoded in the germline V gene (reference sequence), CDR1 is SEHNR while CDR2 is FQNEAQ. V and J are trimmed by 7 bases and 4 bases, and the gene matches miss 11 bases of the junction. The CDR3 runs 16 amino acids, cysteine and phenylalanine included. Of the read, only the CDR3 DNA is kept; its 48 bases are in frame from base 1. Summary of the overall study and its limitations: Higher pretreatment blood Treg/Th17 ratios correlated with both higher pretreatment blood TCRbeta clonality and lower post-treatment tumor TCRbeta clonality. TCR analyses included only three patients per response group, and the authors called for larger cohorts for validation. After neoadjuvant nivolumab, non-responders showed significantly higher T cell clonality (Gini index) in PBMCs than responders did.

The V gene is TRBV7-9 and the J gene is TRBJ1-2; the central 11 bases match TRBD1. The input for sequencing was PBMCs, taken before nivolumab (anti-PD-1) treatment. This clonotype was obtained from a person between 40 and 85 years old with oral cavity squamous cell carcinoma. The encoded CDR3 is CASTPSEGQGVYGYTF. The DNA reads TGTGCCAGCACCCCTAGCGAGGGACAGGGGGTCTATGGCTACACCTTC.